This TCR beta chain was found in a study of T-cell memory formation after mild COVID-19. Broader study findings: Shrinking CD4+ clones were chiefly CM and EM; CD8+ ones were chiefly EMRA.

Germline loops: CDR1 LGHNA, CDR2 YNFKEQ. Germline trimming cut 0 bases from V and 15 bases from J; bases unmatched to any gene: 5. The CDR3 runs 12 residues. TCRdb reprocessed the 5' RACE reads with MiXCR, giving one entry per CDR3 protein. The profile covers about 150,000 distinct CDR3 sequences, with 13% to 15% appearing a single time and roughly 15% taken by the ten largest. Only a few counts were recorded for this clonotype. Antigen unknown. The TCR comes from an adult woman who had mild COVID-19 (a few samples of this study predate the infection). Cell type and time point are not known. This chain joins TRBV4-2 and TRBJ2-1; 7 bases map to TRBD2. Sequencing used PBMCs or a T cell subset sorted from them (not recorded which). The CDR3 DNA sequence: TGTGCCAGCAGCCAAGAGAGCGGGGTGCTGTTCTTC. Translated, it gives CASSQESGVLFF.